The next 5 T cell receptor beta chains were all read from a single sample in a study of T-cell memory formation after mild COVID-19. TCRdb processed the 5' RACE reads anew with MiXCR; each CDR3 protein has one entry. The data show a few hundred thousand distinct CDR3 sequences, roughly 26% seen once. The sequenced sample was PBMCs or a T cell subset sorted from them (not recorded which). The receptors originated from an adult woman who had mild COVID-19 (a few samples of this study predate the infection). Cell type and time point are not known.

CDR3 protein: CAWAGAGRLDTQYF. CDR3 sequence (DNA): TGTGCCTGGGCTGGAGCGGGGCGTTTAGATACGCAGTATTTT. V gene TRBV30 combines with J gene TRBJ2-3; TRBD2 aligns across 7 bases. Trimming took 5 bases from V and 5 from J; bases not matched to a gene: 10. The CDR3 is made up of 14 amino acids. Looked up from germline, CDR1 is GTSNPN and CDR2 is SVGIG (reference sequence).

This clonotype showed up just once. The CDR3 DNA reads TGCGCCAGCAGCCTACAGGAGTTGTTACGTCCTGAAGCTTTCTTT. Protein product: CASSLQELLRPEAFF. The rearrangement joins TRBV5-1 to TRBJ1-1; tentative D call: TRBD1 (5 bases). CDR1 and CDR2 from the germline V gene are SGHRS and YFSETQ. Trimming removed 4 bases at V and 6 bases at J, with 19 bases between. This CDR3 is 15 amino acids long.

This clonotype was picked up a small number of times. The chain joins TRBV6-4 to TRBJ2-1, with 12 nucleotides matching TRBD2. The CDR3 covers 14 residues. After removal of 4 bases from V and 7 bases from J, the junction contained 2 bases not matched to a gene. The germline CDR1 and CDR2 sequences are MRHNA and SNTAGT. CDR3 sequence: CASSATSGSNEQFF. The CDR3 coding sequence is TGTGCCAGCAGTGCGACTAGCGGGAGTAATGAGCAGTTCTTC.

The V gene is TRBV25-1, the J gene TRBJ2-3; TRBD2 aligns across 11 bases. CDR1 is MGHDK, CDR2 SYGVNS, per germline. V trimming: 2 bases; J trimming: 4 bases; junction bases outside the gene matches: 11. This CDR3 comprises 18 residues. This CDR3 reads CASSEVASGRQSPDTQYF. DNA of the CDR3: TGTGCCAGCAGTGAAGTGGCTAGCGGGAGGCAGAGCCCAGATACGCAGTATTTT.

The chain uses TRBV15 and TRBJ2-5; 14 bases agree with TRBD2. The length of the CDR3 is 16 residues. V shed 5 bases, J shed 2 bases, and the junction held 4 bases outside the gene matches. The V gene's germline CDR1 is LNHNV and CDR2 YYDKDF (reference sequence). The CDR3 sequence: CATSPGLAGGQETQYF. The CDR3 DNA reads TGTGCCACCAGCCCCGGACTAGCGGGGGGTCAAGAGACCCAGTACTTC.